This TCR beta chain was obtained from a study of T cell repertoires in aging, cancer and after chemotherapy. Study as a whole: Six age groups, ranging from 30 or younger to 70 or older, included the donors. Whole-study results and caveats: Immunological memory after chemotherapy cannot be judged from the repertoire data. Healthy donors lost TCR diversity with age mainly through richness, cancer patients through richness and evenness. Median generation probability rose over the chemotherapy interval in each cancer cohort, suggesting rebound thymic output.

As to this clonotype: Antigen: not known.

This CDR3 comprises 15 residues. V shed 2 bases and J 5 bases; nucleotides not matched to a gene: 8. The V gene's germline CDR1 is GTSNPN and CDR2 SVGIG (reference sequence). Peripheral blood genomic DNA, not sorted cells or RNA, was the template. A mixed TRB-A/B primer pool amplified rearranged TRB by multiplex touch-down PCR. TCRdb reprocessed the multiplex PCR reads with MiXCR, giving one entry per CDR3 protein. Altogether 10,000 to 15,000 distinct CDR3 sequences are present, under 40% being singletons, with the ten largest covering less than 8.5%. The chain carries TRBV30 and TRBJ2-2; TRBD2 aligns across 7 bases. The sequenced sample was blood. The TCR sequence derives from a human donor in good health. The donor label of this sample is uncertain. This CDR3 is CAWSYAGAGTGELFF. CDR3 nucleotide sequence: TGTGCCTGGAGTTATGCGGGAGCAGGTACCGGGGAGCTGTTTTTT. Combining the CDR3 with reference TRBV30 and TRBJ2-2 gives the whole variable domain SQTIHQWPATLVQPVGSPLSLECTVEGTSNPNLYWYRQAAGRGLQLLFYSVGIGQISSEVPQNLSASRPQDRQFILSSKKLLLSDSGFYLCAWSYAGAGTGELFFGEGSRLTVL.